A selection of T cell receptor beta chains follows, all from one sample in a study of identical twins. TCRdb re-derived calls from the 5' RACE reads in MiXCR, one entry per CDR3 protein. Of a few hundred thousand distinct CDR3 sequences listed, roughly an eighth were seen once; the top ten hold 3.5% to 4.5%. The sample was also linked to a second study, of yellow fever vaccine responses in identical twins.

The sample comprised memory (CD45RO+) T cells sorted from blood. All receptors come from a woman younger than 30 in good health. The conserved cysteine and the conserved F or W are not part of the CDR3 here.

V gene,J gene,CDR3 protein
TRBV7-8,TRBJ2-1,ASSYTGEGPYNEQF
TRBV18,TRBJ2-7,ASSPYSSYEQY
TRBV5-1,TRBJ1-2,ASSSSRDTGSYSNYGYT
TRBV7-6,TRBJ2-7,ASSTIAGTAEQY
TRBV28,TRBJ2-1,ASIQYGLAGNEQF
TRBV6-1,TRBJ1-5,ASKLRAGAQSQPQH
TRBV11-2,TRBJ2-3,ASARTSGKSTDTQY
TRBV9,TRBJ2-5,ASSVGGGGPQETQY
TRBV7-6,TRBJ2-2,ASSLRQGDTGELF
TRBV6-5,TRBJ2-7,ASSYRQADDEQY
TRBV20-1,TRBJ1-5,SARSIDRGLNQPQH
TRBV3-1,TRBJ2-2,ASSPLYSGAGELF
TRBV5-1,TRBJ2-5,ASSLAGGQHQETQY
TRBV4-2,TRBJ2-1,ASSQGDRNNEQF
TRBV12-3/TRBV12-4,TRBJ2-5,ASSLTSRASQETQY
TRBV20-1,TRBJ2-3,SASRDRQRTDTQY
TRBV15,TRBJ2-3,ATSKKRGSGRVVTSTDTQY
TRBV5-6,TRBJ2-7,ASSLVRLAYEQY
TRBV6-1,TRBJ2-1,ASSRGTSGKGNEQF
TRBV9,TRBJ1-6,ASSQTGMVINSPLH
TRBV12-3/TRBV12-4,TRBJ2-2,ASLAGVNTGELF
TRBV29-1,TRBJ2-2,SVERGLAGGTGELF
TRBV2,TRBJ2-2,ASSVRLAGATTGELF
TRBV21-1,TRBJ1-5,ASSSQGQPQH
TRBV7-2,TRBJ1-5,ASSPGHSSNQPQH
TRBV20-1,TRBJ2-1,SARDWGGDSYNEQF
TRBV7-8,TRBJ2-5,ASSRTASGSETQY
TRBV12-3/TRBV12-4,TRBJ1-3,ASSLIGAGNTIY
TRBV28,TRBJ1-2,ASSTTGQLINYGYT
TRBV9,TRBJ2-1,ASSGTRGYNEQF
TRBV5-1,TRBJ1-1,ASAMGSLNTEAF
TRBV5-6,TRBJ2-5,ASSLAKRLRETQY
TRBV7-2,TRBJ2-5,ASSLVPGVSETQY
TRBV9,TRBJ1-6,ASSVGQGGQLH
TRBV19,TRBJ2-6,ASSIESSGANVLT
TRBV4-2,TRBJ2-3,ASSQSSGGSSTDTQY
TRBV12-3/TRBV12-4,TRBJ2-7,ASSLDPGAFLSYEQY
TRBV2,TRBJ2-3,ASSEEGGGAGDTQY
TRBV12-3/TRBV12-4,TRBJ2-7,ASSFNAGGAYEQY
TRBV6-5,TRBJ1-2,ASATASPYGYT
TRBV7-2,TRBJ1-5,ASCAFPGGDQPQH
TRBV3-1,TRBJ1-6,ASSQGTQGARSPLH
TRBV6-5,TRBJ1-4,ASSYKGLLF